This entry lists 10 T cell receptor beta chains sequenced from one sample in a study of blood T cells in healthy people across ages. The second PCR ran about 6 to 12 cycles with a sample-barcoded 5' primer and J-beta primers. MiXCR, run by TCRdb on the 5' RACE reads, gives a single entry per CDR3 protein. The sample records 710,000 or so distinct CDR3 sequences, 20% to 25% being singletons. The sequenced sample was blood. The receptor source for this set is a man between 65 and 85 years old in good health.

This clonotype was observed a few times. The V call is TRBV7-2, the J call TRBJ2-1, with D possibly matching TRBD2 (5 bases). The CDR3 loop spans 13 amino acids. The ends were cut back, 5 bases at V and 8 bases at J, with 13 bases in the middle. Germline assignment: CDR1 SGHTA and CDR2 FQGNSA. CDR3 region: CASSPLAPDEQFF. The CDR3 bases are TGTGCCAGCAGCCCCCTAGCTCCCGATGAGCAGTTCTTC.

A remark on this clonotype: Since the CDR3 does not end with the conserved phenylalanine or tryptophan, this likely comes from a read error. The chain has TRBV5-1 and TRBJ2-1, with 12 bases matching TRBD2. This CDR3 comprises 14 residues. The V segment lost 7 bases and the J segment 7 bases; nucleotides outside the gene matches: 6. Germline V gives CDR1 SGHRS, CDR2 YFSETQ. The CDR3 is CASQLAGGSNEQFL. The CDR3, as DNA: TGCGCCAGCCAACTAGCGGGGGGTTCAAATGAGCAGTTCTTG.

This chain links TRBV7-8 with TRBJ2-3; 10 bases align to TRBD2. The germline V gene encodes CDR1 SGHVS and CDR2 FQNEAQ. Trimming took 0 bases from V and 4 from J; bases not matched to a gene: 1. The CDR3 sequence is 15 residues long. CDR3 nucleotides: TGTGCCAGCAGCTTAGCTCTAGCGGGGGCAGATACGCAGTATTTT. It encodes CASSLALAGADTQYF.

This clonotype has a handful of counts. The chain links TRBV28 to TRBJ1-4; no firm D call. CDR3 length: 13 amino acids. The V end was cut by 7 bases, the J end by 0 bases, with 6 bases between. Per germline, CDR1 MDHEN and CDR2 SYDVKM. DNA for the CDR3: TGTGCCAGCAAGGAGTCAACTAATGAAAAACTGTTTTTT. Residues: CASKESTNEKLFF.

Of note for this clonotype: At one of its ends the junction is not consistent with the germline gene, which may arise from a read error. This chain uses TRBV24-1 with TRBJ2-1; D gene unclear. CDR1 and CDR2 from the germline V gene are KGHDR and SFDVKD. The CDR3 length is 16 residues. The CDR3 is CATSDTVTRAYNEQFF. The DNA of the CDR3 is TGCGCCACCAGTGATACGGTGACTCGGGCCTACAATGAGCAGTTCTTC.

The V gene is TRBV6-5, the J gene TRBJ1-1; 9 bases line up with TRBD1. In germline, CDR1 is MNHEY, CDR2 SVGAGI. The CDR3 runs to 17 residues. Trimming cost V 4 bases and J 0 bases; bases outside gene matches: 9. The CDR3 here is CASSSTGGFTVNTEAFF. The CDR3 DNA sequence: TGTGCCAGCAGTTCAACAGGGGGCTTTACCGTGAACACTGAAGCTTTCTTT.

The gene calls are TRBV19 and TRBJ2-2, with 7 positions matching TRBD2. The CDR3 is made up of 15 amino acids. V lost 5 bases and J lost 2; bases outside the gene matches: 5. Germline V gives CDR1 LNHDA, CDR2 SQIVND (reference sequence). This chain's CDR3 is CASSWPSGNTGELFF. DNA for the CDR3: TGTGCCAGTAGTTGGCCTAGCGGAAACACCGGGGAGCTGTTTTTT.

The genes are TRBV5-1 and TRBJ1-1; a weak D match, TRBD1 (5 bases). Germline V CDR1 and CDR2: SGHRS, YFSETQ. V shed 4 bases and J shed 0 bases, with 10 bases lying between them. This CDR3 spans 14 amino acids. This CDR3 is CASSTGEVNTEAFF. The CDR3 DNA reads TGCGCCAGCAGCACGGGGGAGGTGAACACTGAAGCTTTCTTT.

The chain couples TRBV7-8 to TRBJ2-7; 13 nucleotides align to TRBD2. The J call may be mistaken, given a closer DNA end match to TRBJ2-1. The CDR3 sequence is 17 residues long. From germline, CDR1 is SGHVS and CDR2 FQNEAQ. As DNA, the CDR3 is TGTGCCAGCAGCTCAGGAACTACTAGCGGGGGGGCCGATGAGCAGTTCTTC. Translated, it gives CASSSGTTSGGADEQFF.

The chain combines TRBV28 with TRBJ1-1; TRBD1 matches at 7 bases. Germline loops: CDR1 MDHEN, CDR2 SYDVKM. The CDR3 covers 14 residues. V gave up 7 bases and J gave up 9 bases; unmatched junction bases: 14. In DNA form, the CDR3 reads TGTGCCAGCAAAAGGTGGCAGGGGGAACGACAAGCTTTCTTT. Amino acids: CASKRWQGERQAFF.